The entry that follows covers one T cell receptor (beta chain) sequence. Its antigen is not known. Researchers took blood at baseline, on cycle 4 day 1, and on cycle 7 day 1. This specimen comes from a study of OX40 agonist ivuxolimab in advanced cancers. The repertoire was sequenced with immunoSEQ multiplex PCR; TCRdb's copy has only in-frame clones and lacks some. The sample consists of more than 45,000 clones, 60% to 80% of them appearing once. Study outcomes and limitations: Low levels of normalized T-cell clonal expansion also appeared in some nonresponders.

Germline V gives CDR1 SGHNT, CDR2 YYREEE (reference sequence). There are 14 residues in the CDR3. Trimming stripped 0 bases from V and 0 bases from J, with 6 bases between. The material was CD4+ or CD8+ T cells sorted from blood, obtained in a trial of the OX40 agonist ivuxolimab. This receptor was identified in an adult with an advanced solid tumor such as melanoma, head and neck, liver or kidney cancer. This chain connects TRBV5-4 to TRBJ1-1; D is unresolved. This CDR3 reads CASSLGVVNTEAFF. CDR3 DNA sequence: TGTGCCAGCAGCTTGGGAGTAGTGAACACTGAAGCTTTCTTT.